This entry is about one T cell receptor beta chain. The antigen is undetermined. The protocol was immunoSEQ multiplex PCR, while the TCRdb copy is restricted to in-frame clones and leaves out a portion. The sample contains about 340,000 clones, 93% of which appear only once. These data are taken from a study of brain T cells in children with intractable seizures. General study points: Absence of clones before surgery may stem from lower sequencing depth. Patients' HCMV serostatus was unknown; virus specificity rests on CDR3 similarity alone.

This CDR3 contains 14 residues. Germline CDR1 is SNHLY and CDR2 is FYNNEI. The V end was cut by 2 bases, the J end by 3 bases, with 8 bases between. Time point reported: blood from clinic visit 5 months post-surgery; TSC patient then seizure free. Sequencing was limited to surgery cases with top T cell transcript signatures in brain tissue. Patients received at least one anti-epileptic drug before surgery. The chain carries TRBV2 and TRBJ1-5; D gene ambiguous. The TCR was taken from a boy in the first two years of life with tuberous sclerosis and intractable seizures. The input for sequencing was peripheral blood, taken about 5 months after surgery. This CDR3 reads CASSEWLTNQPQHF. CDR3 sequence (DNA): TGTGCCAGCAGTGAATGGCTGACCAATCAGCCCCAGCATTTT.